One and the same sample provided the 32 T cell receptor beta chains below, sequenced in a study of blood T cell repertoires in COVID-19. Produced via immunoSEQ multiplex PCR; TCRdb's table is partial and in-frame only. The sample includes 250,000 to 300,000 clones, just under 90% seen only once; the top ten take around 10%. Sequencing input: peripheral blood. These receptors all stem from a woman aged 25 to 45 with COVID-19, enrolled during active disease.

The J gene is TRBJ2-1, the V gene TRBV5-1; 9 bases are a match to TRBD2. J gave up 15 bases and V 0 bases, and 10 bases lay outside the gene matches. The germline V gene encodes CDR1 SGHRS and CDR2 YFSETQ. This CDR3 comprises 14 residues. The CDR3: CASSLELAGRRAFF. The CDR3, as DNA: TGCGCCAGCAGCTTGGAACTAGCGGGCCGGAGGGCGTTCTTC.

This clone appeared a single time. This chain connects TRBV4-1 to TRBJ2-3; unclear D gene. Trimming left V 1 base short and J 6 bases short, with 5 bases between. This CDR3 is built from 12 residues. In germline, CDR1 is MGHRA, CDR2 YSYEKL. Here the CDR3 DNA reads TGCGCCAGCAGCCAAGCCGGGGATACGCAGTATTTT. Translation: CASSQAGDTQYF.

The sample holds a few counts of this clone. This chain connects TRBV7-9 to TRBJ2-7, with a tentative D call TRBD1 (5 bases). V shed 8 bases and J shed 2 bases, with 13 bases lying between them. Germline V gene data show CDR1 as SEHNR and CDR2 as FQNEAQ (reference sequence). This CDR3 comprises 13 residues. The CDR3: CASGLRQTYEQYF. The CDR3 coding sequence is TGTGCCAGCGGGCTCCGACAGACCTACGAGCAGTACTTC. Supplemented by reference TRBV7-9 and TRBJ2-7, the full variable domain reads DTGVSQNPRHKITKRGQNVTFRCDPISEHNRLYWYRQTLGQGPEFLTYFQNEAQLEKSRLLSDRFSAERPKGSFSTLEIQRTEQGDSAMYLCASGLRQTYEQYFGPGTRLTVT.

The rearrangement links TRBV10-3 to TRBJ2-7; 10 nucleotides line up with TRBD1. The CDR3 has 15 amino acids. V shed 6 bases and J 0 bases; nucleotides not matched to a gene: 5. Germline assignment: CDR1 ENHRY and CDR2 SYGVKD. The CDR3 region has the DNA TGTGCCATCAGCGGGGGACAGGGGAGCTCCTACGAGCAGTACTTC. Amino acids: CAISGGQGSSYEQYF.

The rearrangement joins TRBV9 to TRBJ2-3; 7 bases are shared with TRBD2. There are 16 residues in the CDR3. V shed 0 bases, J shed 2 bases, and the junction held 6 bases outside the gene matches. Germline-derived CDR1 and CDR2 are SGDLS and YYNGEE. The CDR3 DNA follows: TGTGCCAGCAGCGTAGGTGGCGGGGGAATCACAGATACGCAGTATTTT. Its translation is CASSVGGGGITDTQYF. Full variable domain (rest looked up from reference TRBV9 and TRBJ2-3): DSGVTQTPKHLITATGQRVTLRCSPRSGDLSVYWYQQSLDQGLQFLIQYYNGEERAKGNILERFSAQQFPDLHSELNLSSLELGDSALYFCASSVGGGGITDTQYFGPGTRLTVL.

This clone was seen just once. CDR3 nucleotide sequence: TGTGCCAGTAGTATAGATCCGATCGCTTACTACACAGATACGCAGTATTTT. It translates to CASSIDPIAYYTDTQYF. The V call is TRBV19, the J call TRBJ2-3; D gene unclear. The V end lost 0 bases, the J end lost 2 bases, and 15 bases lay between the germline ends. Germline lookup yields CDR1 LNHDA and CDR2 SQIVND (reference sequence). The CDR3 consists of 17 residues.

The CDR3 nucleotides are TGTGCCAGTAGTTTGGCTAGCGGGGGCATTCAGTACTTC. Protein sequence: CASSLASGGIQYF. The V gene is TRBV19, the J gene TRBJ2-4; 10 nucleotides line up with TRBD2. This CDR3 comprises 13 residues. The V gene end was trimmed by 5 bases and the J gene end by 9 bases; junction bases not matched to a gene: 4. Germline CDR1 and CDR2: LNHDA and SQIVND (reference sequence).

On this clone itself: One end of the junction does not line up with germline, which may come from a read error. The rearrangement uses TRBV6-5 and TRBJ2-7; 12 bases map to TRBD2. CDR3 length: 14 residues. Germline CDR1 reads MNHEY; CDR2 reads SVGAGI. The CDR3 nucleotides read TGTGCCGGCAGGGGACTAGCGGGCTCCTACGAGCAGTACTTC. Amino acid sequence: CAGRGLAGSYEQYF.

This clone is a singleton in its sample. CDR3 sequence (DNA): TGTGCCAGCAGCCCCGTCGGCGGGACAGGGATCGGGGAGCTGTTTTTT. It yields the protein CASSPVGGTGIGELFF. The chain joins TRBV5-6 to TRBJ2-2; 9 nucleotides match TRBD1. Germline V gene lookup returns CDR1 SGHDT and CDR2 YYEEEE. V shed 4 bases, J shed 7 bases, and the junction held 11 bases outside the gene matches. The length of the CDR3 is 16 residues.

The rearrangement uses TRBV29-1 and TRBJ2-7; 7 nucleotides match TRBD1. Germline values: CDR1 SQVTM, CDR2 ANQGSEA. V was clipped by 3 bases and J by 4 bases; unmatched bases: 9. The CDR3 covers 14 residues. The CDR3 region has the DNA TGCAGCGTTGACGCTACCGGGACAGATTACGAGCAGTACTTC. Translation: CSVDATGTDYEQYF.

Remarks on this clone: This CDR3 is also generated by other DNA sequences in the sample. This rearrangement joins TRBV5-1 to TRBJ1-1; D is ambiguous. Trimming stripped 0 bases from V and 1 base from J, with 7 bases between. The CDR3 has 14 residues. Germline V gives CDR1 SGHRS, CDR2 YFSETQ. CDR3 loop: CASSLGRGNTEAFF. In nucleotides, the CDR3 is TGCGCCAGCAGCTTGGGCCGGGGGAACACTGAAGCTTTCTTT.

The rearrangement links TRBV10-3 to TRBJ1-2; 7 bases are a match to TRBD1. Looked up from germline, CDR1 is ENHRY and CDR2 is SYGVKD. Unmatched junction bases numbered 13, after V lost 4 bases and J lost 5 bases. CDR3 size: 16 residues. CDR3 DNA: TGTGCCATCAGTGGAACGACCCCGGGACAGCTTTATGGCTACACCTTC. It codes for CAISGTTPGQLYGYTF.

The gene calls are TRBV6-5 and TRBJ1-1, with 8 bases fitting TRBD1. The V gene end was trimmed by 6 bases and the J gene end by 4 bases; junction bases not matched to a gene: 10. This CDR3 has 15 amino acids. Germline-derived CDR1 and CDR2 are MNHEY and SVGAGI. This CDR3 is CASRLQGGIPTEAFF. CDR3 DNA: TGTGCCAGCAGACTACAGGGGGGGATCCCCACTGAAGCTTTCTTT.

The chain has TRBV7-6 and TRBJ2-1; tentatively, D is TRBD1 (5 bases). Germline CDR1 reads SGHVS; CDR2 reads FNYEAQ. The CDR3 spans 15 residues. With 0 bases removed from V and 7 bases from J, the gap between germline ends came to 13 bases. The chain's CDR3 is CASSLAYRLENEQFF. In DNA, the CDR3 is TGTGCCAGCAGCTTAGCCTACAGGTTGGAAAATGAGCAGTTCTTC.

The rearrangement uses TRBV4-1 and TRBJ2-7; 7 bases agree with TRBD2. The length of the CDR3 is 16 residues. Unmatched junction bases numbered 14, after V lost 4 bases and J lost 5 bases. Germline CDR1 and CDR2: MGHRA and YSYEKL. The CDR3 sequence: CASSLRGGGNRHEQYF. The CDR3 bases are TGCGCCAGCAGCCTTCGTGGGGGAGGGAACCGACACGAGCAGTACTTC.

The rearrangement links TRBV10-2 to TRBJ2-1; maybe TRBD2 (5 bases). From germline, CDR1 is WSHSY and CDR2 SAAADI. The CDR3 runs 13 residues. Trimming left V 11 bases short and J 4 bases short, with 15 bases between. The CDR3 DNA sequence: TGCGCCTCCCGAGGACGGGGATACAATGAGCAGTTCTTC. It is translated as CASRGRGYNEQFF.

With regard to this clone: This sample also contains other DNA sequences that code for the same CDR3. V gene TRBV19 combines with J gene TRBJ2-7, with 10 bases matching TRBD2. Trimming took 7 bases from V and 0 from J; bases not matched to a gene: 3. CDR1 is LNHDA, CDR2 SQIVND, per germline (reference sequence). The CDR3 has 14 residues. CDR3 in amino acids: CASKTSGSSYEQYF. CDR3 DNA: TGTGCCAGTAAGACTAGCGGGTCCTCCTACGAGCAGTACTTC.

V and J are TRBV7-9 and TRBJ1-1; D gene unclear. There are 15 residues in the CDR3. The germline gives CDR1 SEHNR, CDR2 FQNEAQ (reference sequence). Trimming removed 4 bases from V and 3 bases from J, with 15 bases in between. CDR3 residues: CASSSGGMGDTEAFF. CDR3 coding DNA: TGTGCCAGCAGCTCGGGCGGGATGGGTGACACTGAAGCTTTCTTT.

The chain employs TRBV7-8 and TRBJ2-7, with TRBD1 matching over 8 bases. The CDR3 has 19 amino acids. Trimming cost V 5 bases and J 0 bases; bases outside gene matches: 18. The germline CDR1 and CDR2 sequences are SGHVS and FQNEAQ. CDR3 nucleotide sequence: TGTGCCAGCAGCCAGAAATGGACAGGGAACTTACCTGACTCCTACGAGCAGTACTTC. As protein: CASSQKWTGNLPDSYEQYF.

The chain recombines TRBV4-1 with TRBJ1-2; weak D call: TRBD1 (5 bases). The CDR3 covers 13 residues. Between the trimmed V and J ends, which lost 3 bases and 5 bases, there was a span of 10 bases. Germline V gene sequence: CDR1 MGHRA, CDR2 YSYEKL. The CDR3 sequence is CASSQGRGYGYTF. As DNA, the CDR3 is TGCGCCAGCAGCCAGGGTAGGGGTTATGGCTACACCTTC.

The gene calls are TRBV6-5 and TRBJ2-3, with a possible D match to TRBD2 (5 bases). The CDR3 has 15 residues. V was pared by 7 bases and J by 8 bases, with 22 bases between. CDR1 and CDR2 from the germline V gene are MNHEY and SVGAGI. CDR3 region: CASTPWETTVGTQYF. The CDR3 DNA sequence: TGTGCCAGCACCCCGTGGGAGACCACCGTGGGTACGCAGTATTTT.

The chain combines TRBV7-7 with TRBJ2-1; 12 bases align to TRBD2. CDR1 is SSHAT and CDR2 is FNYEAQ in the germline V gene (reference sequence). J lost 7 bases, V lost 2 bases, and 9 bases had no gene match. The CDR3 covers 17 residues. The DNA for the CDR3 is TGTGCCAGCAGCTTAAACATACCTAGCGGGGGGGCTAATGAGCAGTTCTTC. Amino acids: CASSLNIPSGGANEQFF.

This clone was observed a single time. The V call is TRBV18, the J call TRBJ1-5, with 10 bases matching TRBD1. Germline V gene sequence: CDR1 KGHSH, CDR2 LQKENI. V dropped 5 bases and J dropped 5; count of bases not matched to a gene: 9. The CDR3 is 16 amino acids. In DNA, the CDR3 is TGTGCCAGCTCATCAAGTCCCGGGACAGGGGATCAGCCCCAGCATTTT. Its translation is CASSSSPGTGDQPQHF.

The chain joins TRBV10-2 to TRBJ2-1, with D perhaps TRBD1 (6 bases). This CDR3 is built from 18 residues. Germline values: CDR1 WSHSY, CDR2 SAAADI. The V and J ends lost 6 bases and 5 bases respectively, with 26 bases between them. DNA for the CDR3: TGCGCCAGCAGCGTGAACAGGGACCAAAGGTTTTCCAACAATGAGCAGTTCTTC. It yields the protein CASSVNRDQRFSNNEQFF.

This chain uses TRBV5-1 with TRBJ1-2, with 12 bases fitting TRBD1. With 7 bases clipped from V and 0 bases from J, the junction kept 4 bases outside the gene matches. Looked up from germline, CDR1 is SGHRS and CDR2 is YFSETQ. CDR3 size: 15 residues. CDR3 region: CASGTGGASNYGYTF. The CDR3 DNA reads as TGCGCCAGCGGGACAGGGGGCGCTTCTAACTATGGCTACACCTTC.

The CDR3 protein is CSASTGWRSQPQHF. CDR3 in DNA: TGCAGTGCTAGTACAGGGTGGCGGAGCCAGCCCCAGCATTTT. The genes are TRBV20-1 and TRBJ1-5; TRBD1 might be the D (6 bases). The V gene lost 3 bases and the J gene lost 7 bases, with 16 bases spanning the gap. The CDR3 extends over 14 amino acids. The germline V gene encodes CDR1 DFQATT and CDR2 SNEGSKA (reference sequence).

The chain is built from TRBV5-1 and TRBJ2-1; 12 bases align to TRBD2. CDR1 and CDR2 (germline): SGHRS, YFSETQ. The CDR3 spans 17 residues. V dropped 6 bases and J dropped 0; count of bases not matched to a gene: 7. The CDR3 region has the DNA TGCGCCAGCACTTACGGACTAGCGGGGAGCTCCTACAATGAGCAGTTCTTC. Translation gives CASTYGLAGSSYNEQFF.

This clone was recorded only once. The chain joins TRBV23-1 to TRBJ2-7; 13 bases line up with TRBD2. TRBV23-1 falls under the ORF class, with uncertain function. V gave up 0 bases and J gave up 0 bases; unmatched junction bases: 8. The CDR3 extends over 19 amino acids. CDR3 loop: CASSQSSHGTSGDSYEQYF. The DNA for the CDR3 is TGCGCCAGCAGTCAATCTTCCCATGGGACTAGCGGGGACTCCTACGAGCAGTACTTC.

The V call is TRBV3-1 (or the pseudogene TRBV3-2), the J call TRBJ2-5; 9 bases are shared with TRBD2. This CDR3 is built from 14 residues. CDR1 is LGHDT and CDR2 is YNNKEL in the germline V gene (reference sequence). J lost 4 bases, V lost 5 bases, and 5 bases had no gene match. CDR3 loop: CASSLSGGIETQYF. The CDR3 DNA reads as TGTGCCAGCAGCTTAAGCGGGGGGATAGAGACCCAGTACTTC.

This clone has a handful of counts. This chain links TRBV19 with TRBJ1-6; D unclear. Germline V lookup: CDR1 LNHDA, CDR2 SQIVND (reference sequence). With 5 bases removed from V and 7 bases from J, the gap between germline ends came to 9 bases. This CDR3 spans 13 amino acids. CDR3 bases: TGTGCCAGTAGTTCAAGCATAAATTCACCCCTCCACTTT. Its protein is CASSSSINSPLHF.

The gene calls are TRBV27 and TRBJ2-3, with 16 nucleotides matching TRBD2. CDR3 length: 18 residues. From germline, CDR1 is MNHEY and CDR2 SMNVEV (reference sequence). The J segment lost 6 bases and the V segment lost 2 bases, leaving 8 bases of the junction unmatched. CDR3 loop: CASSLTGLAGGIRDTQYF. CDR3 in DNA: TGTGCCAGCAGTTTAACGGGACTAGCGGGGGGGATTCGTGATACGCAGTATTTT.

The chain is built from TRBV14 and TRBJ1-6; 7 bases fit TRBD1. CDR3 length equals 14 residues. V shed 4 bases, J shed 7 bases, and the junction held 4 bases outside the gene matches. Looked up from germline, CDR1 is SGHDN and CDR2 is FVKESK. The CDR3: CASSRDSRNSPLHF. In nucleotides, the CDR3 is TGTGCCAGCAGCCGGGACAGCAGAAATTCACCCCTCCACTTT.